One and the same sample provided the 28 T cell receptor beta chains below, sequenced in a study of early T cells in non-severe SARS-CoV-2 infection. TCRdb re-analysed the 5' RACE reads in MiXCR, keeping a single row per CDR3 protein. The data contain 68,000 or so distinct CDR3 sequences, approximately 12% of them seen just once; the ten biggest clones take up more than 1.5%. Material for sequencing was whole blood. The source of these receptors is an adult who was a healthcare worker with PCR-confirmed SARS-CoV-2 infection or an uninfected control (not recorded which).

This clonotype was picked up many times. The DNA for the CDR3 is TGTGCCAGCAGCCAACCGACTAGCGGGGTAGGGACCCAGTACTTC. Encoded protein: CASSQPTSGVGTQYF. The rearrangement links TRBV3-1 to TRBJ2-5, with 11 bases that match TRBD2. Trimming removed 2 bases from V and 7 bases from J; junction bases left unmatched: 6. CDR3 length: 15 amino acids. Germline CDR1 LGHDT, CDR2 YNNKEL (reference sequence).

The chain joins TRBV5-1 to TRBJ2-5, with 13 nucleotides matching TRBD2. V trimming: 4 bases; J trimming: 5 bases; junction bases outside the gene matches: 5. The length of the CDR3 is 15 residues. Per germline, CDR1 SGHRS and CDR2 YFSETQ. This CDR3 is CASSTGLAGVETQYF. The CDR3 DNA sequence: TGCGCCAGCAGCACCGGACTAGCGGGGGTGGAGACCCAGTACTTC. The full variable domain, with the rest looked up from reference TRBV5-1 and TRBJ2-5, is KAGVTQTPRYLIKTRGQQVTLSCSPISGHRSVSWYQQTPGQGLQFLFEYFSETQRNKGNFPGRFSGRQFSNSRSEMNVSTLELGDSALYLCASSTGLAGVETQYFGPGTRLLVL.

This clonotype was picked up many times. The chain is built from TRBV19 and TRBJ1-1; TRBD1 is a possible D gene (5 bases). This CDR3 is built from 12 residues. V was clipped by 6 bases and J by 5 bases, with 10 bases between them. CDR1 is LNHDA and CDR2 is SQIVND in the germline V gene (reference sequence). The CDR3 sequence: CASRRDVTEAFF. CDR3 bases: TGTGCCAGTAGGAGGGACGTAACTGAAGCTTTCTTT.

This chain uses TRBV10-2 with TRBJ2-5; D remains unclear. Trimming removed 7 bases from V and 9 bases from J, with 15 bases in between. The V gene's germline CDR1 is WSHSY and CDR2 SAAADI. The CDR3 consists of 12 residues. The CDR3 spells CASMLGNAAQYF. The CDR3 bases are TGCGCCAGCATGTTGGGGAATGCGGCCCAGTACTTC.

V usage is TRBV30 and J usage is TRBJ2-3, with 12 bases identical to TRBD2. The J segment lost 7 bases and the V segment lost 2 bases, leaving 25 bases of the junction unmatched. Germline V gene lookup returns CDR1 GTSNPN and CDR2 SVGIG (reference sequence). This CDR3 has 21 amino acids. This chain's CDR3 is CAWSSLSRRTSGVGGGHTQYF. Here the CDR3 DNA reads TGTGCCTGGAGTAGCCTTAGTCGGAGGACTAGCGGGGTAGGAGGTGGTCATACGCAGTATTTT.

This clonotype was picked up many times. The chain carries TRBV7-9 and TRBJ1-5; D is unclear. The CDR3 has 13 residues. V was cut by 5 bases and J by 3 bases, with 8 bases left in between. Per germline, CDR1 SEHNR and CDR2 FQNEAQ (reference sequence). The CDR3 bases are TGTGCCAGCAGCCTCCAACCCAATCAGCCCCAGCATTTT. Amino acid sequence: CASSLQPNQPQHF.

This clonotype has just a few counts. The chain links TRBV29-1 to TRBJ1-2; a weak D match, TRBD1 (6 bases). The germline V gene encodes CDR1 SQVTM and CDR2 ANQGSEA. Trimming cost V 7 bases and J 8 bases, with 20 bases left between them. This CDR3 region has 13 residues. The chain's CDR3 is CSGGPARDEGYTF. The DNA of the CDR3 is TGCAGCGGGGGGCCTGCGAGGGACGAAGGCTACACCTTC.

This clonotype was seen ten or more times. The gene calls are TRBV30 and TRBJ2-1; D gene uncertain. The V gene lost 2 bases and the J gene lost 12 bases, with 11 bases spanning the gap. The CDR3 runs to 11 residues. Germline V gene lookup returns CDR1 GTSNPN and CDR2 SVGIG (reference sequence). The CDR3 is CAWSSLAVQFF. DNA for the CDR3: TGTGCCTGGAGTTCACTCGCGGTGCAGTTCTTC. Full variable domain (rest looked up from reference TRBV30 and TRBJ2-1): SQTIHQWPATLVQPVGSPLSLECTVEGTSNPNLYWYRQAAGRGLQLLFYSVGIGQISSEVPQNLSASRPQDRQFILSSKKLLLSDSGFYLCAWSSLAVQFFGPGTRLTVL.

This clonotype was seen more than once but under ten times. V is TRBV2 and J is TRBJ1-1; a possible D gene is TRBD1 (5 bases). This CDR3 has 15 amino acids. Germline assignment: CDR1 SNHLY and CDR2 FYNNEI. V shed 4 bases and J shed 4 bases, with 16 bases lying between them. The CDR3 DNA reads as TGTGCCAGCAGTGCAGCCGGGACGTCGGGCACTGAAGCTTTCTTT. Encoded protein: CASSAAGTSGTEAFF.

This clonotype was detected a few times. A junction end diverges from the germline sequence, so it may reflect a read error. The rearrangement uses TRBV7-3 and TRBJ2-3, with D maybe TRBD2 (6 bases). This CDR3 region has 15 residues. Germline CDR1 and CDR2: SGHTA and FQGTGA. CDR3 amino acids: CASSFFRGSTDTQFF. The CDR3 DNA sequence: TGTGCCAGCAGCTTTTTCCGGGGGTCCACAGATACGCAGTTTTTT.

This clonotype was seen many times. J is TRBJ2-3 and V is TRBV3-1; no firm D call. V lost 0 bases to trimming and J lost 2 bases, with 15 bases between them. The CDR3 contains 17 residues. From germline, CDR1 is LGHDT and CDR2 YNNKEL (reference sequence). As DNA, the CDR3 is TGTGCCAGCAGCCAAGACCCAACACCACCACTCACAGATACGCAGTATTTT. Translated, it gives CASSQDPTPPLTDTQYF.

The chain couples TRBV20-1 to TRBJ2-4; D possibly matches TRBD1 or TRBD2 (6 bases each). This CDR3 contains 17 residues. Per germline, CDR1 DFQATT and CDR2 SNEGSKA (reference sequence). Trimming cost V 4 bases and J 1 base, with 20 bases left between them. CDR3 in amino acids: CSAKPLGGLLAKNIQYF. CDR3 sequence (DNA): TGCAGTGCTAAGCCGCTGGGGGGCCTTCTGGCCAAAAACATTCAGTACTTC.

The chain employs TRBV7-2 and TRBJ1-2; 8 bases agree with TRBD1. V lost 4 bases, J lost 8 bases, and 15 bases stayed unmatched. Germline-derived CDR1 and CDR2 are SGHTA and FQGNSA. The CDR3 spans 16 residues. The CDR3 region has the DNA TGTGCCAGCAGCTCATCAGGGGGCGCTTTCTTGGAGGGCTACACCTTC. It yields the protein CASSSSGGAFLEGYTF.

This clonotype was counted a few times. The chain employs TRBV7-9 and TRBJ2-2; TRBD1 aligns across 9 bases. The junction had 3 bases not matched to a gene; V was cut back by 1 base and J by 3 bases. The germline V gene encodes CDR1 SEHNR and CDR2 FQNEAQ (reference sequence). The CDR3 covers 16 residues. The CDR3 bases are TGTGCCAGCAGCTTAGTGGACAGGGGCGACACCGGGGAGCTGTTTTTT. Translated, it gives CASSLVDRGDTGELFF.

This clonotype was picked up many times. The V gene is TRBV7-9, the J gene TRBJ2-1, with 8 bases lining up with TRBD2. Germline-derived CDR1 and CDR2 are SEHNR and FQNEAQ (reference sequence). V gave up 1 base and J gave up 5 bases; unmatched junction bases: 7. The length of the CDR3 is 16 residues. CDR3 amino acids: CASSLVNPAGDNEQFF. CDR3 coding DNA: TGTGCCAGCAGCTTAGTTAATCCAGCGGGGGACAATGAGCAGTTCTTC.

CDR3 sequence reads: CASSQGVEQYF. The CDR3 DNA reads TGTGCCAGCAGCCAGGGGGTGGAGCAGTACTTC. The chain is built from TRBV4-2 and TRBJ2-7; D may match TRBD1 or TRBD2 (5 bases each). The CDR3 loop spans 11 amino acids. Germline V CDR1 and CDR2: LGHNA, YNFKEQ. V lost 3 bases, J lost 7 bases, and 7 bases lay in between.

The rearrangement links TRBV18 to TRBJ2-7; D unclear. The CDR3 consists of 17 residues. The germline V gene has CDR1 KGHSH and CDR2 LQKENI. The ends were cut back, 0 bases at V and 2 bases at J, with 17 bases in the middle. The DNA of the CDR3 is TGTGCCAGCTCACCACCCGGACGGCCTCCAAAACCCTACGAGCAGTACTTC. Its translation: CASSPPGRPPKPYEQYF.

The chain's CDR3 is CASSQSGGAPDTQYF. CDR3 sequence (DNA): TGTGCCAGCAGCCAAAGCGGGGGGGCCCCAGATACGCAGTATTTT. The chain recombines TRBV7-6 with TRBJ2-3; the match to TRBD2 covers 10 bases. The J segment lost 4 bases and the V segment lost 5 bases, leaving 6 bases of the junction unmatched. The length of the CDR3 is 15 residues. In germline, CDR1 is SGHVS, CDR2 FNYEAQ.

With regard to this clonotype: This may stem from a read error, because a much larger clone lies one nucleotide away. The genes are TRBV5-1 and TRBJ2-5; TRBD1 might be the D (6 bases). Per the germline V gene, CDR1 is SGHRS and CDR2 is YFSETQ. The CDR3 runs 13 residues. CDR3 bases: TGCACCAGCAGGGTACAGGGTCAAGAGACCCAGTACTTC. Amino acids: CTSRVQGQETQYF.

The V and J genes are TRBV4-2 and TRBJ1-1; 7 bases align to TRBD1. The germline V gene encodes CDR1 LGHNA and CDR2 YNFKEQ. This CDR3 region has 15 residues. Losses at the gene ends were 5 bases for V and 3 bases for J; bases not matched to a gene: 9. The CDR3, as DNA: TGTGCCAGCAGCATAGAGAGGGGGCCGGACACTGAAGCTTTCTTT. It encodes CASSIERGPDTEAFF.

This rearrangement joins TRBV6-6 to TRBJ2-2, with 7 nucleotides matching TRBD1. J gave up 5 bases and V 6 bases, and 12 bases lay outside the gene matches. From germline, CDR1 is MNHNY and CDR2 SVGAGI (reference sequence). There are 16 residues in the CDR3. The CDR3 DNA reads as TGTGCCAGCAGACCGATACAGGGGAGAAGGACCGGGGAGCTGTTTTTT. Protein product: CASRPIQGRRTGELFF.

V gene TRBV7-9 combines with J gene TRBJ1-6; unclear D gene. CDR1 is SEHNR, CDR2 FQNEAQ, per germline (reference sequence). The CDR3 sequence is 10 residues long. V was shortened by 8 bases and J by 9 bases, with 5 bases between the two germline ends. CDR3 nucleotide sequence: TGTGCCAGCGGTGGTTCACCCCTCCACTTT. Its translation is CASGGSPLHF.

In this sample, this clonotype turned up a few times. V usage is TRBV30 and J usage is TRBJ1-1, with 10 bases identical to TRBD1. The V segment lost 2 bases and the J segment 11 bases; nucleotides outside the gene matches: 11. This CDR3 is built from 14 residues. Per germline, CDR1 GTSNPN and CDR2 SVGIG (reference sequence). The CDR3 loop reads CAWSPRTGGVRAFF. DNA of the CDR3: TGTGCCTGGAGTCCACGGACAGGGGGAGTAAGGGCTTTCTTT. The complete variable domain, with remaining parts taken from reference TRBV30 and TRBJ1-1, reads SQTIHQWPATLVQPVGSPLSLECTVEGTSNPNLYWYRQAAGRGLQLLFYSVGIGQISSEVPQNLSASRPQDRQFILSSKKLLLSDSGFYLCAWSPRTGGVRAFFGQGTRLTVV.

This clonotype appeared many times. CDR3: CSAMVRSGARGYTF. DNA of the CDR3: TGCAGTGCTATGGTCCGATCGGGGGCGCGTGGCTACACCTTC. V gene TRBV20-1 combines with J gene TRBJ1-2, with D possibly TRBD1 on 6 matching bases. The CDR3 contains 14 residues. The germline V gene has CDR1 DFQATT and CDR2 SNEGSKA (reference sequence). V lost 4 bases and J 7 bases, leaving 19 bases between the germline ends.

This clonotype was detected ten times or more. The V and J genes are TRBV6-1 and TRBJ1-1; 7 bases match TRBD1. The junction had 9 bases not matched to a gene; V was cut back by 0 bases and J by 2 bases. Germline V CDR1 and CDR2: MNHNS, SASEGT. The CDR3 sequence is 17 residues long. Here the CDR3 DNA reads TGTGCCAGCAGTGAAGCGCCAGGGGGAACCCTTAACACTGAAGCTTTCTTT. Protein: CASSEAPGGTLNTEAFF.

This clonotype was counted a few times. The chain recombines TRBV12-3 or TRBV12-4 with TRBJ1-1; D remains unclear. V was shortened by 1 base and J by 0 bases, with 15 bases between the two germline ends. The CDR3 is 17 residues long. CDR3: CASSLGESGRLNTEAFF. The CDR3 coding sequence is TGTGCCAGCAGTTTAGGGGAGAGCGGCAGGTTGAACACTGAAGCTTTCTTT.

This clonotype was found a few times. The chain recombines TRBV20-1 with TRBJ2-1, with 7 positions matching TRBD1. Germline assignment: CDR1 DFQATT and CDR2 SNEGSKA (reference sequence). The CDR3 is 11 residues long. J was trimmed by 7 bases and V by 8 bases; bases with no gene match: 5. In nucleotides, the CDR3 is TGCAGTTTCGACAGGGAGAATGAGCAGTTCTTC. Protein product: CSFDRENEQFF.

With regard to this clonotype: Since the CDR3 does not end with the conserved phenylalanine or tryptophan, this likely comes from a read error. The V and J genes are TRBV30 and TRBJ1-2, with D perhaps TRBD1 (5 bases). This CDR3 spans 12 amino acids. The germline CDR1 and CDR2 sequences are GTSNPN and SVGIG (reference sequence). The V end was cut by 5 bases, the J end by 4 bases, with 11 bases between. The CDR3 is CAWATGSYGYTI. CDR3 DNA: TGTGCCTGGGCCACAGGTAGCTATGGCTACACCATC.